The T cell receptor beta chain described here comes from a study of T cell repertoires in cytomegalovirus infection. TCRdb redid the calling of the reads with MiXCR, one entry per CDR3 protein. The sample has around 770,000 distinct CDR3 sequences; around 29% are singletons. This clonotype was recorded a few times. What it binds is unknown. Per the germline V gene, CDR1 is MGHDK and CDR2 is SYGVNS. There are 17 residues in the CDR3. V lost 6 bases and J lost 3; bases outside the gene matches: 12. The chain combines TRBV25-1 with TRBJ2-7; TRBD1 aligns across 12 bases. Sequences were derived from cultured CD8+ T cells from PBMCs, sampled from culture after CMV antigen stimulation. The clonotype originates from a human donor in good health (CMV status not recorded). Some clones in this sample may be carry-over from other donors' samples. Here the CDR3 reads CASRGGTGGAKGYEQYF. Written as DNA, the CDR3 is TGTGCCAGCAGGGGGGGGACAGGGGGCGCAAAAGGCTACGAGCAGTACTTC.